The sequence of this T cell receptor (beta chain) was determined in a study of control samples from healthy donors and cancer patients. Measured with immunoSEQ multiplex PCR; TCRdb has only the in-frame clones, and not every one. This table has about 120,000 clones, 80% to 90% appearing once. The germline V gene has CDR1 SEHNR and CDR2 FQNEAQ (reference sequence). This CDR3 contains 18 residues. V lost 5 bases and J lost 0, with 21 bases in between. The TCR originated in a woman in her forties or fifties with colorectal cancer. The gene calls are TRBV7-9 and TRBJ2-3, with a tentative D call TRBD2 (6 bases). Material: PBMCs. The CDR3 is CASSPPRTSTTSTDTQYF. For the CDR3, the DNA is TGTGCCAGCAGCCCGCCTAGAACTAGCACCACTAGCACAGATACGCAGTATTTT.